The clone carrying this T cell receptor (beta chain) was seen repeatedly, ten times or more. As for the cDNA, it was generated by 5'RACE with 10-nucleotide random UMIs. TCRdb reprocessed the 5' RACE reads via MiXCR and lists one record per CDR3 protein. This sample carries tens of thousands of distinct CDR3 sequences, around 4.2% of them seen once, and the ten largest clones take 2.9%. Trimming cost V 1 base and J 5 bases; bases outside gene matches: 7. The CDR3 totals 14 residues. Germline assignment: CDR1 DFQATT and CDR2 SNEGSKA (reference sequence). These data belong to a study of neurological immune-mediated disorders. Unsorted libraries were prepared from 2 million PBMCs held at -80 C.

The V and J genes are TRBV20-1 and TRBJ2-7; 8 bases agree with TRBD2. The source is a man aged 50-60 years with multiple sclerosis. Sequences were obtained from PBMCs. CDR3 residues: CSARGPGGRHEQYF. The CDR3 nucleotides read TGCAGTGCTAGAGGCCCGGGAGGGCGTCACGAGCAGTACTTC.